These 22 T cell receptor beta chains were all obtained from the same sample, sequenced in a study of beta chain features in type 1 diabetes. The authors reverse transcribed all of the isolated RNA, so sequencing captured expressed TCRB transcripts. Only in-frame clones appear in the TCRdb table, and some are missing; sequencing was by immunoSEQ multiplex PCR. The sample holds some 370,000 clones, roughly a tenth seen once. Their cognate antigens are unknown. Study conclusions and caveats: All four CD4+ subsets of Type 1 diabetes patients contained TCRB CDR3s that were moderately but significantly shorter.

The sequencing sample was made of central memory CD4+ T cells from blood. All receptors come from a man in his thirties or forties with type 1 diabetes.

With regard to this clone: A read error likely explains this, since a far larger clone differs by one base. Other DNA variants within this sample encode the same CDR3. The J gene is TRBJ2-5, the V gene TRBV5-8; tentatively, D is TRBD2 (5 bases). V lost 0 bases, J lost 3 bases, and 6 bases lay in between. The germline CDR1 and CDR2 sequences are SGHTS and YDEGEE. The length of the CDR3 is 13 residues. CDR3 nucleotides: TGTGCCAGCAGCTTGGGAGGGAAAGAGACCCAGTACTTC. This gives the protein CASSLGGKETQYF.

The rearrangement links TRBV14 to TRBJ2-7, with D possibly TRBD1 on 6 matching bases. CDR3 length: 15 residues. V was pared by 4 bases and J by 1 base, with 14 bases between. Germline values: CDR1 SGHDN, CDR2 FVKESK. The CDR3 DNA reads as TGTGCCAGCAGCCCTGATAACAGGGTATCCTACGAGCAGTACTTC. Protein sequence: CASSPDNRVSYEQYF. The whole variable domain, remainder taken from reference TRBV14 and TRBJ2-7, is EAGVTQFPSHSVIEKGQTVTLRCDPISGHDNLYWYRRVMGKEIKFLLHFVKESKQDESGMPNNRFLAERTGGTYSTLKVQPAELEDSGVYFCASSPDNRVSYEQYFGPGTRLTVT.

This clone was seen a few times. This chain uses TRBV6-5 with TRBJ1-4; D gene uncertain. The germline V gene has CDR1 MNHEY and CDR2 SVGAGI. The CDR3 extends over 16 amino acids. The V and J ends lost 2 bases and 3 bases respectively, with 13 bases between them. CDR3 in DNA: TGTGCCAGCAGTTACCAGTTACAACCGGCTAATGAAAAACTGTTTTTT. This encodes CASSYQLQPANEKLFF.

This clone has a handful of counts. The chain joins TRBV28 to TRBJ2-7; 13 positions agree with TRBD2. CDR3 length equals 15 residues. Looked up from germline, CDR1 is MDHEN and CDR2 is SYDVKM. V shed 5 bases, J shed 2 bases, and the junction held 3 bases outside the gene matches. CDR3 residues: CASSPGTSGTYEQYF. DNA for the CDR3: TGTGCCAGCAGTCCCGGGACTAGCGGGACCTACGAGCAGTACTTC. Full variable domain (rest looked up from reference TRBV28 and TRBJ2-7): DVKVTQSSRYLVKRTGEKVFLECVQDMDHENMFWYRQDPGLGLRLIYFSYDVKMKEKGDIPEGYSVSREKKERFSLILESASTNQTSMYLCASSPGTSGTYEQYFGPGTRLTVT.

This clone has a handful of counts. V usage is TRBV28 and J usage is TRBJ2-7; D possibly uses TRBD1 or TRBD2 (5 bases each). V lost 7 bases and J lost 4, with 20 bases in between. Germline V gene lookup returns CDR1 MDHEN and CDR2 SYDVKM. CDR3 size: 15 residues. CDR3 sequence (DNA): TGTGCCAGCACCCATGCCGGGACCGCGTATTACGAGCAGTACTTC. Residues: CASTHAGTAYYEQYF.

The chain links TRBV11-2 to TRBJ2-7, with TRBD1 matching 8 bases. Germline-derived CDR1 and CDR2 are SGHAT and FQNNGV. The J segment lost 6 bases and the V segment lost 3 bases, leaving 13 bases of the junction unmatched. This CDR3 comprises 16 residues. CDR3: CASSFEAGGVISEQYF. CDR3 coding DNA: TGTGCCAGCAGCTTCGAGGCAGGGGGCGTAATTAGCGAGCAGTACTTC.

This clone was picked up a small number of times. This chain connects TRBV27 to TRBJ2-7; 11 bases are shared with TRBD2. CDR3 length equals 17 residues. With V trimmed by 1 base and J by 0 bases, 5 bases remained unmatched. Germline loops: CDR1 MNHEY, CDR2 SMNVEV (reference sequence). CDR3 amino acids: CASSLLVTSGDSYEQYF. CDR3 DNA sequence: TGTGCCAGCAGTTTATTGGTGACTAGCGGGGACTCCTACGAGCAGTACTTC.

Turning to this clone: This may stem from a read error, because a much larger clone lies one nucleotide away. This rearrangement joins TRBV5-6 to TRBJ1-1, with D unresolved. Trimming took 4 bases from V and 0 from J, leaving 7 bases between them. Germline CDR1 and CDR2: SGHDT and YYEEEE. The CDR3 is 13 residues long. This CDR3 is CASSRDLNTEAFF. The CDR3 coding sequence is TGTGCCAGCAGCCGAGACCTGAACACTGAAGCTTTCTTT.

The chain has TRBV7-9 and TRBJ2-1; TRBD2 aligns across 9 bases. After removal of 8 bases from V and 7 bases from J, the junction contained 24 bases not matched to a gene. Germline assignment: CDR1 SEHNR and CDR2 FQNEAQ (reference sequence). CDR3 length: 19 residues. This CDR3 reads CASSPGDRLSGSAWNEQFF. As DNA, the CDR3 is TGTGCCAGCTCCCCCGGGGACAGACTTAGCGGGAGCGCTTGGAATGAGCAGTTCTTC. Drawing the rest from reference TRBV7-9 and TRBJ2-1, the complete variable domain is DTGVSQNPRHKITKRGQNVTFRCDPISEHNRLYWYRQTLGQGPEFLTYFQNEAQLEKSRLLSDRFSAERPKGSFSTLEIQRTEQGDSAMYLCASSPGDRLSGSAWNEQFFGPGTRLTVL.

This clone has a count of ten or more. This chain joins TRBV28 and TRBJ2-1, with D hard to call. The V and J ends lost 3 bases and 12 bases respectively, with 9 bases between them. This CDR3 spans 11 amino acids. CDR1 is MDHEN, CDR2 SYDVKM, per germline. The CDR3 sequence is CASSFRMGQFF. DNA for the CDR3: TGTGCCAGCAGTTTTAGGATGGGGCAGTTCTTC.

V is TRBV11-2 and J is TRBJ2-6, with 11 bases lining up with TRBD1. The germline CDR1 and CDR2 sequences are SGHAT and FQNNGV. V shed 5 bases, J shed 2 bases, and the junction held 5 bases outside the gene matches. The CDR3 runs 17 residues. The CDR3 DNA follows: TGTGCCAGCAGCGTAGGACAGGGGGCAGCTGGGGCCAACGTCCTGACTTTC. Its translation is CASSVGQGAAGANVLTF.

The chain has TRBV11-2 and TRBJ2-3; D remains unclear. Germline loops: CDR1 SGHAT, CDR2 FQNNGV. The CDR3 consists of 16 residues. V gave up 3 bases and J gave up 0 bases, with 13 bases separating them. CDR3: CASSFTRFSSTDTQYF. CDR3 in DNA: TGTGCCAGCAGCTTTACCCGATTTAGCAGCACAGATACGCAGTATTTT.

The gene calls are TRBV28 and TRBJ1-5; the D is unclear. Germline loops: CDR1 MDHEN, CDR2 SYDVKM. Trimming removed 3 bases at V and 8 bases at J, with 14 bases between. CDR3 length equals 14 residues. CDR3: CASSLEAYGEPQHF. Written as DNA, the CDR3 is TGTGCCAGCAGTTTGGAAGCCTACGGGGAGCCCCAGCATTTT. Using reference TRBV28 and TRBJ1-5 for the parts outside the CDR3, the full variable domain is DVKVTQSSRYLVKRTGEKVFLECVQDMDHENMFWYRQDPGLGLRLIYFSYDVKMKEKGDIPEGYSVSREKKERFSLILESASTNQTSMYLCASSLEAYGEPQHFGDGTRLSIL.

V and J are TRBV27 and TRBJ2-7; tentatively, D is TRBD2 (5 bases). The germline gives CDR1 MNHEY, CDR2 SMNVEV (reference sequence). V was shortened by 2 bases and J by 0 bases, with 14 bases between the two germline ends. This CDR3 is 16 amino acids long. The chain's CDR3 is CASSLGVGVSSYEQYF. The CDR3 DNA sequence: TGTGCCAGCAGTTTAGGGGTCGGGGTGAGCTCCTACGAGCAGTACTTC.

The gene calls are TRBV5-1 and TRBJ2-5; D is possibly TRBD1 (6 bases). Germline CDR1 and CDR2: SGHRS and YFSETQ. The CDR3 contains 15 residues. Trimming removed 1 base at V and 1 base at J, with 11 bases between. The CDR3 sequence is CASSLFQQGQETQYF. As DNA, the CDR3 is TGCGCCAGCAGCTTGTTCCAACAGGGCCAAGAGACCCAGTACTTC.

This CDR3 reads CASSVATEIGVEKLFF. DNA for the CDR3: TGTGCCAGCAGCGTAGCTACTGAGATAGGAGTTGAAAAACTGTTTTTT. This rearrangement joins TRBV9 to TRBJ1-4; no definite D call. Trimming stripped 0 bases from V and 7 bases from J, with 16 bases between. Looked up from germline, CDR1 is SGDLS and CDR2 is YYNGEE. The CDR3 is 16 residues long.

In its sample, this clone was seen a few times. The CDR3 sequence is CASSEEAGNQPQHF. The CDR3 nucleotides read TGTGCCAGCAGTGAGGAGGCAGGTAATCAGCCCCAGCATTTT. V gene TRBV2 combines with J gene TRBJ1-5, with unresolved D. The V gene lost 3 bases and the J gene lost 4 bases, with 10 bases spanning the gap. The CDR3 consists of 14 residues. The germline V gene has CDR1 SNHLY and CDR2 FYNNEI.

In this sample, this clone turned up a few times. This rearrangement joins TRBV28 to TRBJ2-2; D uncertain. The V gene's germline CDR1 is MDHEN and CDR2 SYDVKM. V shed 3 bases and J shed 1 base, with 6 bases lying between them. The CDR3 is 14 residues long. This CDR3 is CASSFALNTGELFF. The CDR3 bases are TGTGCCAGCAGTTTTGCGCTGAACACCGGGGAGCTGTTTTTT.

This clone has at least ten counts. The genes are TRBV5-4 and TRBJ1-1, with unresolved D. The CDR3 totals 15 residues. Germline-derived CDR1 and CDR2 are SGHNT and YYREEE (reference sequence). Trimming took off 4 bases at V and 2 bases at J, with 15 bases between the two ends. Here the CDR3 DNA reads TGTGCCAGCAGCACCTCAGGACGGATAAACACTGAAGCTTTCTTT. Its protein product is CASSTSGRINTEAFF.

V usage is TRBV28 and J usage is TRBJ2-5; possibly TRBD1 for D (6 bases). Per germline, CDR1 MDHEN and CDR2 SYDVKM. The CDR3 contains 13 residues. Trimming stripped 5 bases from V and 2 bases from J, with 9 bases between. CDR3 coding DNA: TGTGCCAGCAGTAAACAGGGACAAGAGACCCAGTACTTC. Residues: CASSKQGQETQYF.

This clone has a handful of counts. V is TRBV4-1 and J is TRBJ1-3, with no clear D. With 0 bases removed from V and 4 bases from J, the gap between germline ends came to 10 bases. CDR1 is MGHRA and CDR2 is YSYEKL in the germline V gene. The CDR3 contains 15 residues. This chain's CDR3 is CASSQEAVRGNTIYF. The CDR3 DNA reads TGCGCCAGCAGCCAAGAGGCGGTACGAGGAAACACCATATATTTT.

The CDR3 DNA sequence: TGCGCCAGCAGCCAAGGTGTTCGGGACAGGGGGAATTATAGAGGCACCGGGGAGCTGTTTTTT. As protein: CASSQGVRDRGNYRGTGELFF. The rearrangement joins TRBV4-3 to TRBJ2-2; 11 bases fit TRBD1. The CDR3 length is 21 residues. Trimming took 1 base from V and 4 from J; bases not matched to a gene: 17. Per the germline V gene, CDR1 is LGHNA and CDR2 is YSLEER.